This T cell receptor beta chain is drawn from a study of T cell responses to AZD1222 COVID-19 vaccine. Sequencing was performed with immunoSEQ multiplex PCR; in TCRdb, only in-frame clones are kept and a portion is missing. The data hold roughly 110,000 clones, with 90% observed a single time. This CDR3 comprises 14 residues. Trimming shortened V by 7 bases and J by 4 bases, and 14 bases separated the two germline ends. Germline-derived CDR1 and CDR2 are SGHRS and YFSETQ. The sequencing used peripheral blood, collected on day 0 of AZD1222 vaccination. The J gene is TRBJ2-2, the V gene TRBV5-1, with TRBD2 as a possible D gene (6 bases). The TCR sequence derives from an adult in good health. CDR3 sequence reads: CASETSPGTGELFF. As DNA, the CDR3 is TGCGCCAGCGAGACTAGTCCGGGCACCGGGGAGCTGTTTTTT.